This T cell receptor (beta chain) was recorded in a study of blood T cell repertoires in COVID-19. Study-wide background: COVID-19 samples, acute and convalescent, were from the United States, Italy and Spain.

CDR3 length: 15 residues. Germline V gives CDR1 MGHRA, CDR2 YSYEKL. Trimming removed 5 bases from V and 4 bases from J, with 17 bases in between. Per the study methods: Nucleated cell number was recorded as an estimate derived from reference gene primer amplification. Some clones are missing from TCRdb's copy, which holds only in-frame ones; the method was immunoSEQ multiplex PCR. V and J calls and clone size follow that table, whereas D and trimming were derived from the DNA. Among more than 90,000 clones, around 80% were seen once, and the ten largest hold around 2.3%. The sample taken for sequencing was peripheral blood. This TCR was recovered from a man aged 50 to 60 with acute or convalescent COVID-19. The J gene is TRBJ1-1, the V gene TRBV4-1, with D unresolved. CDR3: CASSSQDLRGTEAFF. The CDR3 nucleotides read TGCGCCAGCAGCTCCCAAGACCTACGGGGCACTGAAGCTTTCTTT.